This entry lists 15 T cell receptor beta chains sequenced from one sample in a study of T-cell reconstitution after alpha-beta-depleted transplantation in children. Preparation of the TCRbeta library was carried out with unique molecular identifiers. TCRdb processed the PCR reads anew with MiXCR; each CDR3 protein has one entry. The repertoire holds tens of thousands of distinct CDR3 sequences, with just under 5% as singletons. Material: PBMCs, mostly from graft donor cells, obtained 180 days after TCRalphabeta/CD19-depleted stem cell transplant. The receptors were gathered from a boy under two years old who had a stem cell transplant for acute myeloid leukemia, so the T cells may come from the graft donor.

This clonotype was found many times. The V and J genes are TRBV20-1 and TRBJ2-5; possible D gene TRBD1, 7 bases. The V end lost 6 bases, the J end lost 1 base, and 21 bases lay between the germline ends. The CDR3 runs 16 residues. Germline lookup yields CDR1 DFQATT and CDR2 SNEGSKA (reference sequence). The DNA of the CDR3 is TGCAGTGCAAATCCTAGCCAGGGGGGTAGCCAAGAGACCCAGTACTTC. It yields the protein CSANPSQGGSQETQYF.

At least ten counts were recorded for this clonotype. The chain is built from TRBV28 and TRBJ1-6; D gene unclear. V gave up 0 bases and J gave up 0 bases, with 6 bases separating them. The germline V gene encodes CDR1 MDHEN and CDR2 SYDVKM. The CDR3 is made up of 16 amino acids. This CDR3 is CASSLWGSSYNSPLHF. The CDR3 nucleotides are TGTGCCAGCAGTTTATGGGGGAGCTCCTATAATTCACCCCTCCACTTT.

In its sample, this clonotype was seen many times. The CDR3 DNA sequence: TGTGCCAGCAGCTTAGTCGGGGGACATCCGGCCGGGGAGCTGTTTTTT. Translating gives CASSLVGGHPAGELFF. J is TRBJ2-2 and V is TRBV7-8, with D perhaps given as TRBD1 or TRBD2 (6 bases each). The CDR3 runs 16 residues. Germline V gives CDR1 SGHVS, CDR2 FQNEAQ. V lost 1 base, J lost 6 bases, and 15 bases lay in between.

This clonotype was seen ten or more times. The CDR3 sequence: CASSPPGQKNSPLHF. The DNA of the CDR3 is TGTGCCAGCTCACCCCCGGGACAGAAAAATTCACCCCTCCACTTT. The chain has TRBV18 and TRBJ1-6; 7 bases align to TRBD1. V was clipped by 3 bases and J by 7 bases; unmatched bases: 6. CDR1 KGHSH and CDR2 LQKENI come from the germline V gene. This CDR3 has 15 amino acids.

The V and J genes are TRBV19 and TRBJ1-4; perhaps TRBD1 as D (5 bases). Germline loops: CDR1 LNHDA, CDR2 SQIVND (reference sequence). The CDR3 totals 14 residues. V was clipped by 1 base and J by 8 bases, with 11 bases between them. CDR3 coding DNA: TGTGCCAGTAGTATAGGGGGGATCGCAGAAAAACTGTTTTTT. It translates to CASSIGGIAEKLFF.

This clonotype was recorded at least ten times. The chain couples TRBV25-1 to TRBJ2-3; 8 bases are shared with TRBD2. Trimming removed 0 bases from V and 0 bases from J; junction bases left unmatched: 5. Germline CDR1 and CDR2: MGHDK and SYGVNS. This CDR3 contains 17 residues. CDR3 protein: CASSEYISGTSTDTQYF. CDR3 coding DNA: TGTGCCAGCAGTGAATATATTAGCGGGACGAGCACAGATACGCAGTATTTT.

This clonotype was seen many times. V and J are TRBV4-3 and TRBJ2-2, with a weak D call TRBD1 (5 bases). This CDR3 contains 14 residues. Germline V gene sequence: CDR1 LGHNA, CDR2 YSLEER. V was shortened by 0 bases and J by 7 bases, with 9 bases between the two germline ends. The CDR3 protein is CASSQDEDNGELFF. Written as DNA, the CDR3 is TGCGCCAGCAGCCAAGACGAGGACAACGGGGAGCTGTTTTTT.

This clonotype was observed at least ten times. The chain uses TRBV5-1 and TRBJ1-1; the match to TRBD1 covers 12 bases. Trimming at V came to 4 bases and at J to 3 bases, leaving 7 bases not matched to a gene. In germline, CDR1 is SGHRS, CDR2 YFSETQ. The length of the CDR3 is 16 residues. The chain's CDR3 is CASSPVGQGADTEAFF. The CDR3 DNA sequence: TGCGCCAGCAGCCCGGTGGGACAGGGGGCGGACACTGAAGCTTTCTTT. Combining the CDR3 with reference TRBV5-1 and TRBJ1-1 gives the whole variable domain KAGVTQTPRYLIKTRGQQVTLSCSPISGHRSVSWYQQTPGQGLQFLFEYFSETQRNKGNFPGRFSGRQFSNSRSEMNVSTLELGDSALYLCASSPVGQGADTEAFFGQGTRLTVV.

This rearrangement joins TRBV7-2 to TRBJ2-1; the D gene is possibly TRBD2 (6 bases). The germline gives CDR1 SGHTA, CDR2 FQGNSA. Trimming took off 4 bases at V and 7 bases at J, with 14 bases between the two ends. The CDR3 contains 14 residues. The CDR3 region has the DNA TGTGCCAGCAGCTCCGTAGCGGTTTTGAATGAGCAGTTCTTC. It translates to CASSSVAVLNEQFF.

This clonotype was counted ten times or more. The gene calls are TRBV7-2 and TRBJ2-5; 11 nucleotides line up with TRBD1. Germline trimming cut 1 base from V and 4 bases from J; bases unmatched to any gene: 2. CDR1 is SGHTA and CDR2 is FQGNSA in the germline V gene. The CDR3 covers 15 residues. CDR3 region: CASSLGDRGGETQYF. The CDR3 coding sequence is TGTGCCAGCAGCTTAGGGGACAGGGGGGGAGAGACCCAGTACTTC.

This clonotype was seen at least ten times. The rearrangement links TRBV29-1 to TRBJ1-5; maybe TRBD1 (5 bases). Germline lookup yields CDR1 SQVTM and CDR2 ANQGSEA. Trimming cost V 6 bases and J 3 bases, with 12 bases left between them. The CDR3 is 13 amino acids. The chain's CDR3 is CSVLTGPNQPQHF. The CDR3 DNA follows: TGCAGCGTGCTCACAGGCCCCAATCAGCCCCAGCATTTT.

This clonotype was counted at least ten times. The chain uses TRBV11-2 and TRBJ2-3; D gene unclear. The germline V gene encodes CDR1 SGHAT and CDR2 FQNNGV. The CDR3 covers 15 residues. V was shortened by 4 bases and J by 2 bases, with 13 bases between the two germline ends. The CDR3 DNA reads TGTGCCAGCAGCTCCCATCACTGGAACACAGATACGCAGTATTTT. The encoded protein is CASSSHHWNTDTQYF.

Ten or more counts support this clonotype. The chain combines TRBV4-1 with TRBJ2-3; D is unresolved. V dropped 0 bases and J dropped 6 bases, with 10 bases sitting between them. This CDR3 contains 14 residues. Germline loops: CDR1 MGHRA, CDR2 YSYEKL. CDR3 region: CASSQDPPPDTQYF. The DNA for the CDR3 is TGCGCCAGCAGCCAAGATCCCCCACCGGATACGCAGTATTTT.

This clonotype came up many times. The chain combines TRBV5-1 with TRBJ2-6, with TRBD2 as a possible D gene (5 bases). V gave up 1 base and J gave up 4 bases, with 12 bases separating them. Germline CDR1 reads SGHRS; CDR2 reads YFSETQ. The length of the CDR3 is 16 residues. CDR3: CASSLSRTGGANVLTF. DNA for the CDR3: TGCGCCAGCAGCTTGAGCAGGACTGGCGGGGCCAACGTCCTGACTTTC. Complete variable domain (other parts from reference TRBV5-1 and TRBJ2-6): KAGVTQTPRYLIKTRGQQVTLSCSPISGHRSVSWYQQTPGQGLQFLFEYFSETQRNKGNFPGRFSGRQFSNSRSEMNVSTLELGDSALYLCASSLSRTGGANVLTFGAGSRLTVL.

This clonotype was seen ten or more times. This rearrangement joins TRBV12-3 or TRBV12-4 to TRBJ2-1, with 11 nucleotides matching TRBD2. The CDR3 totals 16 residues. V trimming: 7 bases; J trimming: 4 bases; junction bases outside the gene matches: 9. CDR3 protein: CASTSLAGGPYNEQFF. DNA for the CDR3: TGTGCCAGCACATCGCTAGCGGGGGGACCTTACAATGAGCAGTTCTTC.